This T cell receptor (beta chain) originates from a study of CD8 T cells in Susac syndrome. RNA amounts of about 0.5 to 1 ug underwent reverse transcription with random hexamers. MiXCR, applied by TCRdb to the immunoSEQ multiplex PCR reads, yields one record per CDR3 protein. The repertoire holds over 150,000 distinct CDR3 sequences, 90% to 95% seen once, with about 0.096% in the top ten. TCR beta sequencing was performed on blood CD8+ and CD4+ T cells. Findings and caveats of the study: Individuals included in the TCR sequencing and HLA analysis were acknowledged by the study to be relatively few in number.

This CDR3 is 15 amino acids long. V shed 10 bases, J shed 3 bases, and the junction held 14 bases outside the gene matches. CDR1 is MNHEY, CDR2 SMNVEV, per germline (reference sequence). In regard to this clonotype: Its antigen is unknown.

This clonotype was obtained from a human donor with multiple sclerosis. The specimen sequenced was CD4+ T cells from PBMCs. This chain connects TRBV27 to TRBJ1-1; 7 nucleotides line up with TRBD1. The DNA of the CDR3 is TGTGCCACCAAAGTGACAGGGACAGTCGACACTGAAGCTTTCTTT. This gives the protein CATKVTGTVDTEAFF.